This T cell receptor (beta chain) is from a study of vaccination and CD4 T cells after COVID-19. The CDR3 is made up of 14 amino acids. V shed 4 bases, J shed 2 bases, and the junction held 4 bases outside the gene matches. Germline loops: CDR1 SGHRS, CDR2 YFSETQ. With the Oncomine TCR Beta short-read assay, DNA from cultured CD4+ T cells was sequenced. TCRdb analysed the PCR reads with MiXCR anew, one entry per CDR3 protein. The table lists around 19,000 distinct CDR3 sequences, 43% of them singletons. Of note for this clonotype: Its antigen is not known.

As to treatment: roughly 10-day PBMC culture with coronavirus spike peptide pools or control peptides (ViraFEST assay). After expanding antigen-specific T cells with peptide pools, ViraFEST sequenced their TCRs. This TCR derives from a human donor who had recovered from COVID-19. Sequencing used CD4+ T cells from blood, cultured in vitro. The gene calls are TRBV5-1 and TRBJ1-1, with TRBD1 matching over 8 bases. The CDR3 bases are TGCGCCAGCAGCGGGACAGGTTATAACACTGAAGCTTTCTTT. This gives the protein CASSGTGYNTEAFF.